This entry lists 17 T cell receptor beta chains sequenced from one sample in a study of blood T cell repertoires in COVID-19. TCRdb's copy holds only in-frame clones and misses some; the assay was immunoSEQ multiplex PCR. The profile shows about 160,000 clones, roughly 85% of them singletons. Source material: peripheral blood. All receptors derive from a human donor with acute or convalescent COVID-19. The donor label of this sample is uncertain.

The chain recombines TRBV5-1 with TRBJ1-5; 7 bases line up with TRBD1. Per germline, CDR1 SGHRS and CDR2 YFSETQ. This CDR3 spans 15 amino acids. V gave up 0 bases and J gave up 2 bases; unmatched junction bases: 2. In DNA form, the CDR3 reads TGCGCCAGCAGCTTGGAGGGGGCCCGCAATCAGCCCCAGCATTTT. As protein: CASSLEGARNQPQHF.

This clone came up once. CDR3 sequence (DNA): TGTGCCAGCAGACCCAGCGGGGGGCTGTATACGCAGTATTTT. It is translated as CASRPSGGLYTQYF. V and J are TRBV11-3 and TRBJ2-3, with 9 bases identical to TRBD2. Germline trimming cut 6 bases from V and 7 bases from J; bases unmatched to any gene: 8. CDR1 and CDR2 (germline): SGHNT, YENEEA. This CDR3 contains 14 residues.

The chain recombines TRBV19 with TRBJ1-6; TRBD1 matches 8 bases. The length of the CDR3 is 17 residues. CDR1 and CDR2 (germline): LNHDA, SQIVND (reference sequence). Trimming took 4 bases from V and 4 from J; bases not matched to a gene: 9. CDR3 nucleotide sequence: TGTGCCAGTAGTACCCTCGACAGGGGAACTTATAATTCACCCCTCCACTTT. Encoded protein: CASSTLDRGTYNSPLHF. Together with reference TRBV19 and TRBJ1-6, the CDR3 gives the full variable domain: DGGITQSPKYLFRKEGQNVTLSCEQNLNHDAMYWYRQDPGQGLRLIYYSQIVNDFQKGDIAEGYSVSREKKESFPLTVTSAQKNPTAFYLCASSTLDRGTYNSPLHFGNGTRLTVT.

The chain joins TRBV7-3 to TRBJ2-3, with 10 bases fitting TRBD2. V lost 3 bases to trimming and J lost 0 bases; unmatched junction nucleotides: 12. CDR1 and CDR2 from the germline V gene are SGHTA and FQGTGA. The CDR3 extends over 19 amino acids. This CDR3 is CASSFGTSAGLWSTDTQYF. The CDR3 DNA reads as TGTGCCAGCAGCTTCGGGACTAGCGCTGGGCTATGGAGCACAGATACGCAGTATTTT.

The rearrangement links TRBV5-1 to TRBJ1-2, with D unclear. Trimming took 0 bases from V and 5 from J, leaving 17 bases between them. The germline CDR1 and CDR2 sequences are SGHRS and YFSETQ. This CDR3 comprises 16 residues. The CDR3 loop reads CASSLVPVDNSYGYTF. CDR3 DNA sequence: TGCGCCAGCAGCTTGGTGCCCGTCGACAATAGTTATGGCTACACCTTC.

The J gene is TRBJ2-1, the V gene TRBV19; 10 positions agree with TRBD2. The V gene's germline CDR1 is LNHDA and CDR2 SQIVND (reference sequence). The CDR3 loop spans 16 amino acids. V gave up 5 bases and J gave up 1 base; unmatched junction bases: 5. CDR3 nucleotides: TGTGCCAGTAGTGTTATAGCGGGGGGTTCCTACAATGAGCAGTTCTTC. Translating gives CASSVIAGGSYNEQFF.

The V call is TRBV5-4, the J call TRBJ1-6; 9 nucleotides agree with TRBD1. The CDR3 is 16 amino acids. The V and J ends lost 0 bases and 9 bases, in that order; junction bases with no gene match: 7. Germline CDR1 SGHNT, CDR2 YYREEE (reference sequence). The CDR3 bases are TGTGCCAGCAGCTTGGCAGGTGGGACAGGGTTTTCACCCCTCCACTTT. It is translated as CASSLAGGTGFSPLHF.

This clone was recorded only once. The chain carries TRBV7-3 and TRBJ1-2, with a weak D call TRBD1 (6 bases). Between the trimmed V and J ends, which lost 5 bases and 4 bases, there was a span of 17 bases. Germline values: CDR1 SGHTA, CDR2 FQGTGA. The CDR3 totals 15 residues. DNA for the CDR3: TGTGCCAGCAGCGCCTCAGGGGAGGGTCCCTATGGCTACACCTTC. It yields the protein CASSASGEGPYGYTF.

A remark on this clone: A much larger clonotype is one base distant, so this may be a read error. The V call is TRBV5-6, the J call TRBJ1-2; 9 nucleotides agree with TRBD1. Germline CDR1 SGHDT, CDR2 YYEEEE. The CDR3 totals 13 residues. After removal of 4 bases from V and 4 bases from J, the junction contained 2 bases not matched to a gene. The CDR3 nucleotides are TGTGCCAGCAGCCGGGGACAGGGCTATGGCTACACCTTC. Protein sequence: CASSRGQGYGYTF.

The CDR3 DNA is TGTGCCAGCACTGATCAGGGGTTCGGCTACACCTTC. Protein product: CASTDQGFGYTF. The chain carries TRBV2 and TRBJ1-2, with a weak D call TRBD1 (6 bases). V gave up 7 bases and J gave up 8 bases, with 14 bases separating them. The CDR3 spans 12 residues. Germline assignment: CDR1 SNHLY and CDR2 FYNNEI.

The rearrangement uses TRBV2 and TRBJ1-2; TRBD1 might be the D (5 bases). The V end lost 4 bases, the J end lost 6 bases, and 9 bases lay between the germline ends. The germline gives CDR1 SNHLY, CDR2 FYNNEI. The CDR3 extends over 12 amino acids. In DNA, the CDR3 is TGTGCCAGCAGTGGTGACAGACATGGCTACACCTTC. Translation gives CASSGDRHGYTF.

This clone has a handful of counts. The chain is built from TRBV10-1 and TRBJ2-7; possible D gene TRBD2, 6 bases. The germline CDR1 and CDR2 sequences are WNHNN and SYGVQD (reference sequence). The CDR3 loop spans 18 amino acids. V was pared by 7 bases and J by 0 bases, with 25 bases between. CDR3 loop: CASMGVELSRRGSYEQYF. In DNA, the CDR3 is TGCGCCAGCATGGGTGTGGAACTATCTAGGAGGGGCTCCTACGAGCAGTACTTC.

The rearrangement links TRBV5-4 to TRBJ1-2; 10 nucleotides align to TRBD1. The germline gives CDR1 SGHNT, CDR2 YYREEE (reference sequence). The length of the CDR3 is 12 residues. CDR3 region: CAWTGGNYGYTF. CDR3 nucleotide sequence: TGTGCTTGGACAGGGGGAAACTATGGCTACACCTTC.

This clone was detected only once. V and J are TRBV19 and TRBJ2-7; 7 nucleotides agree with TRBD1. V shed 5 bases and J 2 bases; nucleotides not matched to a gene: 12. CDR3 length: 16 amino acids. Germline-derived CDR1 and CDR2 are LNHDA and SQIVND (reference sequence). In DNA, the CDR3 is TGTGCCAGTAGTGTTGAGACAGGGCTAGGGGCCTACGAGCAGTACTTC. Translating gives CASSVETGLGAYEQYF.

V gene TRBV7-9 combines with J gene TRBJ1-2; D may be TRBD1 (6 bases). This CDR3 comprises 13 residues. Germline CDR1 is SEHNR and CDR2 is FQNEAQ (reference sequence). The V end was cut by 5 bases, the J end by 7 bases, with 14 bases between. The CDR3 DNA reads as TGTGCCAGCAGCGAGAACAGGGATACTGGCTACACCTTC. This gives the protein CASSENRDTGYTF.

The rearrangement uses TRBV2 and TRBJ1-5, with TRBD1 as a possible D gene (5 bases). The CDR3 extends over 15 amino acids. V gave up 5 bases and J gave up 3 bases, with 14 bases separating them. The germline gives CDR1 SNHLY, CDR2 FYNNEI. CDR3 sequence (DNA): TGTGCCAGCAGTCGCCGAGACAGATACAATCAGCCCCAGCATTTT. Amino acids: CASSRRDRYNQPQHF.

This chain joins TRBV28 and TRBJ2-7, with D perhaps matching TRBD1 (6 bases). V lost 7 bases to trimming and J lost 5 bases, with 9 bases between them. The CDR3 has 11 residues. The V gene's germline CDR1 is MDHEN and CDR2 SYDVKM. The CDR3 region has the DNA TGTGCCAGCACCTACAGGGACGAGCAGTACTTC. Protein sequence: CASTYRDEQYF.